This T cell receptor (beta chain) was identified in a study of T-cell memory formation after mild COVID-19 listed by TCRdb under 2021. Study-wide context: TCR sequence clusters from the two donors were found to be largely donor specific. In a couple of donors, T-cell clones that expanded and contracted after mild COVID-19 were tracked by sequencing TCRalpha and TCRbeta repertoires over time. The cohort comprised two young, previously healthy adult volunteers, one female and one male.

Ficoll-Paque density gradient centrifugation was the method used to isolate PBMCs. From the cysteine up to the phenylalanine, the CDR3 has a length of 17 residues. The kept DNA is CDR3 alone, 51 bases in frame from the first base. CDR1 SGHVS and CDR2 FNYEAQ were looked up in the germline V gene. V drops 5 bases and J drops 1 base, leaving 20 bases in between. Instrument on record: Illumina NovaSeq 6000. Using 5'RACE with constant-segment primers, TCRalpha and TCRbeta cDNA libraries were constructed, with sample barcodes and unique molecular identifiers added in the process. Trizol reagent was used to extract RNA from every sample. Libraries were amplified in two PCR steps, with a second sample barcode and Illumina TruSeq adapters added in the second step. Sequencing of the libraries was done on an Illumina NovaSeq, producing 2 x 150 bp paired-end reads. As for the original processing: The reads were demultiplexed and collapsed into UMI-guided consensus sequences using migec v1.2.7. Using mixcr v2.1.11, UMI consensuses were aligned to TRA and TRB V and J templates and then assembled into clonotypes. Clonotypes were classified as expanded or contracted when called significant by both edgeR and NoisET, with noise models trained on biological replicates. For edgeR calls, the cutoffs were a false discovery rate-adjusted p below 0.01 and a log2 fold-change threshold of 1. As an exploratory analysis of dynamics, max-normalized trajectories of the 1000 most abundant clonotypes were examined with PCA combined with hierarchical clustering. Each responding clone was given a CD4 or CD8 phenotype based on the CD4+ and CD8+ repertoires, which had been sequenced separately. The raw public data were reprocessed by TCRdb itself: fastp quality trimming at Q25, MiXCR clonotype calling, in-frame beta chains only. Each CDR3 protein gets just one entry, which takes the most common genes and DNA from the rows behind it. These V and J calls originate from TCRdb's pipeline instead of the authors' own analysis. This sample gives 210,000 or so distinct CDR3 sequences in total; over 9.5% of them show up just once. Of the sample, approximately 3% is held by the ten largest clones.

This clonotype was observed a handful of times. Its antigen target is currently unknown. Base qualities are missing; no much larger clone stands one base away. On the study overall, not on this receptor specifically: Contracting CD4+ clones were located mainly in the CM and EM memory subsets, whereas CD8+ clones were found to be enriched in EMRA. Some responding clones were detected in pre-infection memory, which suggested that pre-existing cross-reactive memory T cells had joined the SARS-CoV-2 response. Only a couple of mild cases were covered by the study, and larger cohorts that include severe cases with pre-infection samples were considered necessary. The second-wave clones that peaked on day 37 were not confirmed to be SARS-CoV-2 specific. From day 15 to 85, contracting clones showed balanced CD4/CD8 phenotypes, whereas a second wave of clones that expanded from day 15 to 37 leaned towards CD4+.

Recombination connected TRBV7-6 to TRBJ2-5, with the identity of the D gene unclear. This receptor was identified in a man between 18 and 35 years old who had mild COVID-19 (a few samples of this study predate the infection). The sample titles of this study are shuffled in the database, so cell type and time point are left out; the donor was told from shared clones. Sequenced material: PBMCs or a T cell subset sorted from them (not recorded which). The nucleotides are TGTGCCAGCAGCGGTGGTAAGGGTATAAAGATCCAAGAGACCCAGTACTTC. Protein translation: CASSGGKGIKIQETQYF.